Listed below are T cell receptor beta chains from one sample, sequenced in a study of persistence of HIV-infected CD4 T cells. These receptors have no known antigen. Method: immunoSEQ multiplex PCR; TCRdb's copy keeps in-frame clones and lacks some. This repertoire shows more than 10,000 clones, around 68% found once; its top ten account for 17%. This material consisted of CD4+ T cells sorted from PBMCs after roughly 20-hour stimulation, taken from a patient who received antiretroviral therapy. All receptors come from an adult man with HIV who was CMV-seropositive. Both conserved end residues are part of each CDR3. Fields, in order: D gene, clone size, V gene, J gene, CDR3 protein, CDR3 DNA. D genes are given only for firm matches. Size is omitted from some rows. Given values are once, few, many or a class for expanded clones.

-	-	TRBV10-2	TRBJ2-6	CATGGTEYSGANVLTF	TGCGCCACCGGAGGGACAGAATACTCTGGGGCCAACGTCCTGACTTTC
TRBD1	-	TRBV28	TRBJ1-2	CASSINTGGAAGGYTF	TGTGCCAGCAGTATCAACACAGGGGGCGCAGCCGGCGGCTACACCTTC
TRBD1	-	TRBV29-1	TRBJ1-6	CSMSTGDNSPLHF	TGCAGCATGTCGACAGGGGATAATTCACCCCTCCACTTT
TRBD2	-	TRBV7-3	TRBJ2-1	CASSLMGSGGHNEQFF	TGTGCCAGCAGCTTAATGGGTAGCGGGGGTCACAATGAGCAGTTCTTC
-	-	TRBV7-2	TRBJ1-4	CASSARVSSRANEKLFF	TGTGCCAGCAGCGCCCGAGTTTCTAGTCGGGCTAATGAAAAACTGTTTTTT
TRBD1	few	TRBV2	TRBJ1-5	CASSGGTARQPQHF	TGTGCCAGCAGTGGTGGGACAGCTAGACAGCCCCAGCATTTT
TRBD2	-	TRBV7-9	TRBJ2-7	CASSLSAGGTYEQYF	TGTGCCAGCAGCTTATCAGCGGGGGGTACCTACGAGCAGTACTTC
-	-	TRBV19	TRBJ1-4	CASRGADLGNEKLFF	TGTGCCAGTAGGGGGGCGGACTTGGGTAATGAAAAACTGTTTTTT
-	few	TRBV5-1	TRBJ1-5	CASSSDGDQPQHF	TGCGCCAGCAGCTCGGACGGGGATCAGCCCCAGCATTTT
TRBD1	-	TRBV9	TRBJ1-4	CASSVSLRGRDGEKLFF	TGTGCCAGCAGCGTATCATTGAGGGGGCGCGATGGGGAAAAACTGTTTTTT
TRBD1	-	TRBV19	TRBJ2-6	CASSIPGGDLAGANVLTF	TGTGCCAGTAGTATACCAGGGGGCGATCTAGCTGGGGCCAACGTCCTGACTTTC
-	-	TRBV10-1	TRBJ2-3	CARTGSRADTQYF	TGCGCCAGGACCGGGTCCCGTGCAGATACGCAGTATTTT
-	-	TRBV25-1	TRBJ2-7	CASSETGRLGIWQYF	TGTGCCAGCAGTGAAACGGGCAGGCTGGGCATCTGGCAGTACTTC
-	-	TRBV19	TRBJ2-1	CAVLAGPYNEQFF	TGTGCCGTACTTGCGGGGCCCTACAATGAGCAGTTCTTC
-	-	TRBV12-3/TRBV12-4	TRBJ1-6	CASSRQNSPLHF	TGTGCCAGCAGTCGACAGAATTCACCCCTCCACTTT
-	-	TRBV27	TRBJ2-2	CASSSPRGRDFTGELFF	TGTGCCAGCAGTTCCCCCAGGGGCAGGGATTTCACCGGGGAGCTGTTTTTT
TRBD1	-	TRBV9	TRBJ2-7	CASSGRQGAGYEQYF	TGTGCCAGCAGCGGACGACAGGGGGCAGGGTACGAGCAGTACTTC
-	few	TRBV7-9	TRBJ2-5	CASSLVSIQDEETQYF	TGTGCCAGCAGCTTAGTTTCCATACAGGACGAGGAGACCCAGTACTTC
-	-	TRBV7-2	TRBJ2-7	CASSMDGTYEQYF	TGTGCCAGCAGCATGGACGGAACCTACGAGCAGTACTTC
TRBD1	few	TRBV10-1	TRBJ1-1	CASSEDQGDEAFF	TGCGCCAGCAGTGAGGACCAGGGGGATGAAGCTTTCTTT
TRBD1	few	TRBV29-1	TRBJ2-7	CSVSGTGGSGQYF	TGCAGCGTATCCGGGACAGGAGGGTCAGGGCAGTACTTC
-	-	TRBV28	TRBJ1-2	CASRPGTALGNYGYTF	TGTGCCAGCAGACCTGGGACGGCCCTGGGTAACTATGGCTACACCTTC
-	-	TRBV5-1	TRBJ2-5	CASSLVSGPETQYF	TGCGCCAGCAGCTTGGTTTCAGGACCCGAGACCCAGTACTTC